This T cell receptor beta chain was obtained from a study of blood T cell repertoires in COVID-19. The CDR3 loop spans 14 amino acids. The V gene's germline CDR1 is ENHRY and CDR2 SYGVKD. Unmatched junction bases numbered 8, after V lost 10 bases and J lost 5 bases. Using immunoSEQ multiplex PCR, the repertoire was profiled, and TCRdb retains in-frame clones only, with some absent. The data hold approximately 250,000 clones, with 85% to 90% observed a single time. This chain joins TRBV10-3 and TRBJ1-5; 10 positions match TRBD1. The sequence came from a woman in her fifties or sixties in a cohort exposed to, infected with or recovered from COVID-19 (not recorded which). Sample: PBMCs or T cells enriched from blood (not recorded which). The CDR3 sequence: CATNGDRGHQPQHF. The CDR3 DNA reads TGTGCCACCAACGGGGACAGGGGACATCAGCCCCAGCATTTT.